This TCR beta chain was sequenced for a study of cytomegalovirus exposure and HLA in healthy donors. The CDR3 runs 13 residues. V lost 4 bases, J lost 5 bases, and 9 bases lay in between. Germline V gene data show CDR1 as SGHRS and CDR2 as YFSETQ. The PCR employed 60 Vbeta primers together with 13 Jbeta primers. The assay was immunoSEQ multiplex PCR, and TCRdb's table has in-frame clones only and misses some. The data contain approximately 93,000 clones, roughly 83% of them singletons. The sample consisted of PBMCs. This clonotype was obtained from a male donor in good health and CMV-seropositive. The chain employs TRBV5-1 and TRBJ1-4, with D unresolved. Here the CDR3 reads CASSPELNEKLFF. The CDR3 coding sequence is TGCGCCAGCAGCCCGGAGCTAAATGAAAAACTGTTTTTT.